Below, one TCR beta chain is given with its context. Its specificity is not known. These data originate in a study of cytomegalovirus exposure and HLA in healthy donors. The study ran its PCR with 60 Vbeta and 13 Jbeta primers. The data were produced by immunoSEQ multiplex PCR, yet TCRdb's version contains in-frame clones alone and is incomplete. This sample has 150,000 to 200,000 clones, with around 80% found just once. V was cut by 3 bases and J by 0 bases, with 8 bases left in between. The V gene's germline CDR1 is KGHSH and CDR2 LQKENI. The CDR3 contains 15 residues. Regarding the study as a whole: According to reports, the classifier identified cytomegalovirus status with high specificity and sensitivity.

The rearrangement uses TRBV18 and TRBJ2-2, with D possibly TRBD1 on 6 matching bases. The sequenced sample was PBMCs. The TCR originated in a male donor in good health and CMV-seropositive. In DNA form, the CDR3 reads TGTGCCAGCTCACCGGCAGGGGCGAACACCGGGGAGCTGTTTTTT. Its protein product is CASSPAGANTGELFF.